The sequence of this T cell receptor beta chain was determined in a study of cytomegalovirus exposure and HLA in healthy donors. Study-level points and caveats: Within the 100 to 150 validation repertoires, first-cohort TCR clusters tended to co-occur, according to a later analysis.

In the case of this clone: Its antigen is undetermined.

This CDR3 is built from 17 residues. CDR1 and CDR2 (germline): SGHVS, FQNEAQ. The V gene end was trimmed by 5 bases and the J gene end by 4 bases; junction bases not matched to a gene: 14. Some clones are missing from TCRdb's copy, which holds only in-frame ones; the method was immunoSEQ multiplex PCR. This sample has about 110,000 clones, with about 94% found just once. The donors were part of the validation cohort of 100 to 150 subjects. That cohort was separate from the first cohort, which comprised fewer than 800 subjects. The clonotype comes from a woman aged 18-30 years in good health and CMV-seronegative. Input material: PBMCs. The gene calls are TRBV7-8 and TRBJ1-2, with TRBD1 matching over 9 bases. CDR3 residues: CASSPGTGSASSYGYTF. The CDR3 bases are TGTGCCAGCAGCCCGGGGACAGGGTCGGCGTCTAGCTATGGCTACACCTTC.